This T cell receptor (beta chain) was sequenced in a study of blood T cell repertoires in COVID-19. Study summary: From the United States, Italy and Spain came samples of acute and convalescent COVID-19.

In germline, CDR1 is LGHNA, CDR2 YSLEER. Trimming left V 4 bases short and J 0 bases short, with 12 bases between. The length of the CDR3 is 16 residues. Original processing notes: It was from reference gene primer amplification that nucleated cell counts were estimated. The protocol was immunoSEQ multiplex PCR, while the TCRdb copy is restricted to in-frame clones and leaves out a portion. The DNA gave D and trimming, while V, J and clone size come from that table. Seen here are about 46,000 clones, more than 75% observed once, and the top ten hold less than 20%. The sequence was obtained from a human donor in a cohort sampled during active COVID-19. Sequences were obtained from peripheral blood. The V call is TRBV4-3, the J call TRBJ1-4; tentative D call: TRBD1 (6 bases). The CDR3 here is CASSPHRTATNEKLFF. CDR3 in DNA: TGCGCCAGCAGCCCCCACCGGACAGCAACTAATGAAAAACTGTTTTTT.